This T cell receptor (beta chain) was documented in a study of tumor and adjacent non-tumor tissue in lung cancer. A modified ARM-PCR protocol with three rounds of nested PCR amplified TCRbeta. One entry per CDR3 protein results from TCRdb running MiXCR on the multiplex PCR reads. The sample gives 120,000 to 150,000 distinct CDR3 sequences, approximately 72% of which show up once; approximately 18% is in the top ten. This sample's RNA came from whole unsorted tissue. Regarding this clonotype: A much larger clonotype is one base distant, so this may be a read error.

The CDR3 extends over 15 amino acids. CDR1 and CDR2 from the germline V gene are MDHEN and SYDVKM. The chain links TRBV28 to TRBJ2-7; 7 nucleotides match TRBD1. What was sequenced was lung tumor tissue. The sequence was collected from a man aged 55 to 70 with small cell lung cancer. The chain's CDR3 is CACRNPGQKTYEQYF. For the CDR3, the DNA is TGTGCCTGCAGAAATCCGGGACAGAAAACCTACGAGCAGTACTTC.